Listed below are T cell receptor beta chains from one sample, sequenced in a study of beta chain features in type 1 diabetes. This table comes from immunoSEQ multiplex PCR, and its TCRdb copy is limited to in-frame clones, with some not included. Found here are around 160,000 clones, roughly 9% of them singletons; the top ten hold 0.7%. Sequencing was performed on central memory CD4+ T cells from blood. These receptors came from a woman aged 25 to 39 with type 1 diabetes. Both conserved end residues are trimmed from each CDR3.

V gene: TRBV2
J gene: TRBJ1-5
CDR3 protein: ASTDRDSNQPQH

V gene: TRBV12-5
J gene: TRBJ2-3
CDR3 protein: ASGGASGSADTQY

V gene: TRBV6-5
J gene: TRBJ2-3
CDR3 protein: ASSSRLVVTDTQY

V gene: TRBV4-2
J gene: TRBJ1-1
CDR3 protein: ASSQDLLFASGTEAF

V gene: TRBV18
J gene: TRBJ1-5
CDR3 protein: ASSSTGAPNQPQH

V gene: TRBV7-9
J gene: TRBJ2-3
CDR3 protein: ASSFGRPTDTQY

V gene: TRBV9
J gene: TRBJ2-1
CDR3 protein: ASSVASGTTTFNEQF

V gene: TRBV4-1
J gene: TRBJ2-2
CDR3 protein: ASSQEGGRYTGELF

V gene: TRBV7-2
J gene: TRBJ2-7
CDR3 protein: ASSLGGGKTYEQY

V gene: TRBV28
J gene: TRBJ2-5
CDR3 protein: ASSSDRDEQETQY

V gene: TRBV5-1
J gene: TRBJ2-7
CDR3 protein: ASSDPGQGSEQY

V gene: TRBV4-2
J gene: TRBJ2-7
CDR3 protein: ASSQGTGDYEQY

V gene: TRBV28
J gene: TRBJ1-1
CDR3 protein: ASSLQGGGTEAF

V gene: TRBV4-2
J gene: TRBJ1-1
CDR3 protein: ASSQEGFGAEAF

V gene: TRBV5-1
J gene: TRBJ1-1
CDR3 protein: ASRKDGTGGTEAF

V gene: TRBV30
J gene: TRBJ1-2
CDR3 protein: AWSVRRQGGGYT

V gene: TRBV19
J gene: TRBJ2-5
CDR3 protein: ASTKTGHNKETQY